Each of the 15 T cell receptor beta chains below was sequenced from the same sample in a study of cytomegalovirus exposure and HLA in healthy donors. The PCR was carried out with 60 Vbeta primers and 13 Jbeta primers. Sequencing was performed with immunoSEQ multiplex PCR; in TCRdb, only in-frame clones are kept and a portion is missing. The sample has some 110,000 clones, more than 75% seen once; the top ten hold roughly 5.4%. What was sequenced was PBMCs. The receptors here all came from a woman under 30 in good health and CMV-seropositive.

This clone was seen more than once but under ten times. This rearrangement joins TRBV6-1 to TRBJ1-5; D is perhaps TRBD1 (5 bases). Germline CDR1 is MNHNS and CDR2 is SASEGT. CDR3 length equals 14 residues. V was trimmed by 5 bases and J by 0 bases, leaving 8 bases between them. The CDR3 loop reads CASSTTVSNQPQHF. In DNA form, the CDR3 reads TGTGCCAGCAGTACGACAGTTAGCAATCAGCCCCAGCATTTT.

The gene calls are TRBV27 and TRBJ2-1; 13 bases are shared with TRBD2. With 5 bases clipped from V and 1 base from J, the junction kept 5 bases outside the gene matches. This CDR3 has 17 residues. Germline V gene lookup returns CDR1 MNHEY and CDR2 SMNVEV (reference sequence). CDR3 amino acids: CASSRTSGRASYNEQFF. Here the CDR3 DNA reads TGTGCCAGCAGTAGAACTAGCGGGAGGGCATCCTACAATGAGCAGTTCTTC.

This sequence joins TRBV7-9 and TRBJ2-1; 7 bases match TRBD1. Germline lookup yields CDR1 SEHNR and CDR2 FQNEAQ (reference sequence). Germline trimming cut 8 bases from V and 6 bases from J; bases unmatched to any gene: 10. The CDR3 consists of 14 residues. The CDR3 region has the DNA TGTGCCAGCCAGGGGGAAGATGTTCTCAATGAGCAGTTCTTC. Protein sequence: CASQGEDVLNEQFF.

The chain combines TRBV9 with TRBJ2-5; D remains ambiguous. The germline CDR1 and CDR2 sequences are SGDLS and YYNGEE. Between the trimmed V and J ends, which lost 0 bases and 1 base, there was a span of 7 bases. The CDR3 spans 14 residues. The CDR3 region is CASSVGAIQETQYF. Written as DNA, the CDR3 is TGTGCCAGCAGCGTAGGGGCTATCCAAGAGACCCAGTACTTC.

This clone was observed a handful of times. V gene TRBV5-1 combines with J gene TRBJ1-4; unclear D gene. V lost 5 bases, J lost 10 bases, and 27 bases lay in between. Per the germline V gene, CDR1 is SGHRS and CDR2 is YFSETQ. The length of the CDR3 is 17 residues. The CDR3 loop is CASRSDKGRVALGKLFF. Written as DNA, the CDR3 is TGCGCCAGCAGATCCGACAAAGGGAGGGTGGCACTGGGAAAACTGTTTTTT.

The chain carries TRBV11-3 and TRBJ2-5; the match to TRBD2 covers 10 bases. The end of the DNA fits TRBJ2-7 better, so the J call may be wrong. Germline loops: CDR1 SGHNT, CDR2 YENEEA. The length of the CDR3 is 14 residues. CDR3 sequence: CASSLGLAGAEQYF. The DNA for the CDR3 is TGTGCCAGCAGCTTAGGCCTAGCGGGAGCCGAGCAGTACTTC.

The rearrangement links TRBV6-5 to TRBJ2-2; the match to TRBD2 covers 8 bases. J gave up 5 bases and V 2 bases, and 7 bases lay outside the gene matches. CDR1 is MNHEY and CDR2 is SVGAGI in the germline V gene. The CDR3 covers 16 residues. The CDR3 nucleotides read TGTGCCAGCAGTTACGGGGCGGGAGGAGGGACCGGGGAGCTGTTTTTT. Amino acid sequence: CASSYGAGGGTGELFF.

The V call is TRBV7-8, the J call TRBJ2-7; 9 positions match TRBD2. V was pared by 2 bases and J by 1 base, with 9 bases of the junction left unmatched. The CDR3 is made up of 17 amino acids. CDR1 SGHVS and CDR2 FQNEAQ come from the germline V gene. This CDR3 reads CASSLRGGGDRSYEQYF. Here the CDR3 DNA reads TGTGCCAGCAGCTTAAGGGGCGGGGGGGACAGATCCTACGAGCAGTACTTC.

This clone was detected a few times. The gene calls are TRBV7-9 and TRBJ1-1; TRBD1 is a possible D gene (6 bases). With 3 bases removed from V and 4 bases from J, the gap between germline ends came to 15 bases. Germline CDR1 is SEHNR and CDR2 is FQNEAQ (reference sequence). The CDR3 contains 15 residues. CDR3: CASSLSGVGGTEAFF. CDR3 in DNA: TGTGCCAGCAGCTTGTCAGGGGTAGGCGGCACTGAAGCTTTCTTT.

This chain uses TRBV30 with TRBJ1-1; weak D call: TRBD1 (5 bases). CDR1 is GTSNPN, CDR2 SVGIG, per germline (reference sequence). This CDR3 comprises 13 residues. V lost 3 bases and J lost 0, with 8 bases in between. CDR3 protein: CAWSRDLNTEAFF. The CDR3 DNA reads as TGTGCCTGGAGCCGGGACTTGAACACTGAAGCTTTCTTT. The variable domain in full, with the rest retrieved from reference TRBV30 and TRBJ1-1, is SQTIHQWPATLVQPVGSPLSLECTVEGTSNPNLYWYRQAAGRGLQLLFYSVGIGQISSEVPQNLSASRPQDRQFILSSKKLLLSDSGFYLCAWSRDLNTEAFFGQGTRLTVV.

J is TRBJ2-2 and V is TRBV6-5; tentatively, D is TRBD1 (6 bases). Germline V gene sequence: CDR1 MNHEY, CDR2 SVGAGI. This CDR3 region has 15 residues. The V gene lost 4 bases and the J gene lost 8 bases, with 17 bases spanning the gap. The CDR3: CASSSTQGRSGELFF. DNA for the CDR3: TGTGCCAGCAGTTCAACACAGGGAAGATCGGGGGAGCTGTTTTTT.

The CDR3 DNA sequence: TGTGCCAGCAGTGAAGAAGGGACAGGGGCCCGACTAGCCAAAAACATTCAGTACTTC. The encoded protein is CASSEEGTGARLAKNIQYF. The V call is TRBV6-1, the J call TRBJ2-4; 10 bases match TRBD1. The CDR3 is made up of 19 amino acids. Germline V gene lookup returns CDR1 MNHNS and CDR2 SASEGT. J lost 0 bases, V lost 1 base, and 9 bases had no gene match.

The V and J genes are TRBV28 and TRBJ1-5, with D unclear. Germline V gene lookup returns CDR1 MDHEN and CDR2 SYDVKM. Trimming took off 3 bases at V and 3 bases at J, with 6 bases between the two ends. This CDR3 comprises 13 residues. The CDR3 loop reads CASSFEYNQPQHF. The CDR3 bases are TGTGCCAGCAGTTTTGAGTACAATCAGCCCCAGCATTTT.

The J gene is TRBJ2-7, the V gene TRBV28, with 7 bases that match TRBD2. Germline-derived CDR1 and CDR2 are MDHEN and SYDVKM. The ends lost 6 bases at V and 0 bases at J; junction bases unmatched: 8. This CDR3 spans 15 amino acids. The CDR3 bases are TGTGCCAGCAGACCTCTAGCGGAGAGCTCCTACGAGCAGTACTTC. It specifies CASRPLAESSYEQYF.

This sequence joins TRBV10-2 and TRBJ1-2; D remains unclear. CDR3 length: 11 amino acids. Germline CDR1 and CDR2: WSHSY and SAAADI. Trimming cost V 2 bases and J 6 bases, with 4 bases left between them. The CDR3 reads CASSEPDGYTF. The CDR3 nucleotides read TGCGCCAGCAGTGAGCCAGATGGCTACACCTTC.